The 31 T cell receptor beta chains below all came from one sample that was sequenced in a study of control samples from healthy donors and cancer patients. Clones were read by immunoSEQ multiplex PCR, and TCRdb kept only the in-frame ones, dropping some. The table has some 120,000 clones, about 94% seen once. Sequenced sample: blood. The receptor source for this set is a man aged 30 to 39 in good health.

The CDR3 sequence: CASSQDNWAGQDGYTF. The CDR3 DNA sequence: TGCGCCAGCAGCCAAGATAATTGGGCGGGACAGGATGGCTACACCTTC. This chain uses TRBV4-1 with TRBJ1-2; 8 nucleotides match TRBD1. The V segment lost 0 bases and the J segment 6 bases; nucleotides outside the gene matches: 9. The CDR3 runs 16 residues. The germline V gene has CDR1 MGHRA and CDR2 YSYEKL.

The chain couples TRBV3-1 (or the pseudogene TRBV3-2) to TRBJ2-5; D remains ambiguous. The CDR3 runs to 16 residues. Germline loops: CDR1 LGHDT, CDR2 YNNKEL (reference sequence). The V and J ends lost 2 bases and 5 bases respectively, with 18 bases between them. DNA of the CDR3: TGTGCCAGCAGCCAACCGGGCCGAAACGCGGAGGAGACCCAGTACTTC. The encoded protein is CASSQPGRNAEETQYF.

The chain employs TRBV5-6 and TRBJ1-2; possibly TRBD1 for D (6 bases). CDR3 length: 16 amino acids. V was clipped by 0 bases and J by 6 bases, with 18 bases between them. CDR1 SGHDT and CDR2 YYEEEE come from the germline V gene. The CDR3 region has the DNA TGTGCCAGCAGCTTGGCGTCCAGGGGCCGGGTGGATGGCTACACCTTC. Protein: CASSLASRGRVDGYTF.

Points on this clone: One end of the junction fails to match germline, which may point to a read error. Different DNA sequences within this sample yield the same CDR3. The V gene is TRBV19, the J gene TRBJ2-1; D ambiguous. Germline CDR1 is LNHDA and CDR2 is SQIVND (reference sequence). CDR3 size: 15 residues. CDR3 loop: CASSKKLGSYNEQFF. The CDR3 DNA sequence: TGTGCCAGTAGCAAAAAGCTAGGTTCCTATAATGAGCAGTTCTTC.

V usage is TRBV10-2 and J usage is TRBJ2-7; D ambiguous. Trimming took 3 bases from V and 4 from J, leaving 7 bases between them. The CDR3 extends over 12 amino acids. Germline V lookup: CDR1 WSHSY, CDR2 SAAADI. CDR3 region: CASSDSLYEQYF. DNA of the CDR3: TGCGCCAGCAGTGACAGTTTATACGAGCAGTACTTC.

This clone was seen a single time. The CDR3 DNA reads TGCGCCAGCAGCCAAGGGACGCCCCCGGGGGCAGACACTGAAGCTTTCTTT. Translated: CASSQGTPPGADTEAFF. The gene calls are TRBV4-1 and TRBJ1-1, with D possibly TRBD1 on 6 matching bases. V lost 1 base and J lost 3, with 18 bases in between. The germline gives CDR1 MGHRA, CDR2 YSYEKL. The CDR3 totals 17 residues.

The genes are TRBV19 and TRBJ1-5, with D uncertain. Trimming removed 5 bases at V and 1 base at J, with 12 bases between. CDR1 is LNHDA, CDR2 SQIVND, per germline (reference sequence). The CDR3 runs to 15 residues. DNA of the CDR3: TGTGCCAGTAGTCCCCGGGGAGGAAGCAATCAGCCCCAGCATTTT. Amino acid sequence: CASSPRGGSNQPQHF.

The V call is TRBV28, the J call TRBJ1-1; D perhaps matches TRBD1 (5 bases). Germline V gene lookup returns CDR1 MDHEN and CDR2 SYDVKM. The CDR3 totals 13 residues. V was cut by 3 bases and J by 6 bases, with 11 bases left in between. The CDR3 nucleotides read TGTGCCAGCAGTTTGGGGACTATCGCTGAAGCTTTCTTT. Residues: CASSLGTIAEAFF.

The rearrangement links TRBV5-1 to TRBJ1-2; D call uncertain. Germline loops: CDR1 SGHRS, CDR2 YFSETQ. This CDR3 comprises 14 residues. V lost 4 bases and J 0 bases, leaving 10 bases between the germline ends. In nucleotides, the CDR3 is TGCGCCAGCAGCCCCCGGCAGACTAACTATGGCTACACCTTC. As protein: CASSPRQTNYGYTF.

The CDR3 is CASSLRDGTLGGYTF. CDR3 sequence (DNA): TGTGCCAGCAGTCTACGGGACGGTACCTTAGGGGGCTACACCTTC. This sequence joins TRBV28 and TRBJ1-2; D possibly corresponds to TRBD1 (5 bases). CDR1 is MDHEN and CDR2 is SYDVKM in the germline V gene. The CDR3 extends over 15 amino acids. Deletions cut 5 bases from V and 8 bases from J, with 21 bases between.

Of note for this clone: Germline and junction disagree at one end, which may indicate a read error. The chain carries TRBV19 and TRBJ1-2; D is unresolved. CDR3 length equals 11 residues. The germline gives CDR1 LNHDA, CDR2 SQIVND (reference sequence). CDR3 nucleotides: TGTGCCAGTAGTATAGGAGGGAGGCACACGTTC. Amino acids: CASSIGGRHTF. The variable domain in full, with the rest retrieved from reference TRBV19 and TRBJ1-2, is DGGITQSPKYLFRKEGQNVTLSCEQNLNHDAMYWYRQDPGQGLRLIYYSQIVNDFQKGDIAEGYSVSREKKESFPLTVTSAQKNPTAFYLCASSIGGRHTFGSGTRLTVV.

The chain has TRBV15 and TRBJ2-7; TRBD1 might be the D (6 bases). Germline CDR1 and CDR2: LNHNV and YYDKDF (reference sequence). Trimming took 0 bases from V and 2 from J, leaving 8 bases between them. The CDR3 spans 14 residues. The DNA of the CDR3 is TGTGCCACCAGCAGAGATGCAGGGGCCTACGAGCAGTACTTC. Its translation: CATSRDAGAYEQYF.

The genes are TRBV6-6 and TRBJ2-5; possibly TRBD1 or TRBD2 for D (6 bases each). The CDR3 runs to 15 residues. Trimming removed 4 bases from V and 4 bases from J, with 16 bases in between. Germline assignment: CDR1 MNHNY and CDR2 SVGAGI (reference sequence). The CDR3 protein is CASSSGGRGIETQYF. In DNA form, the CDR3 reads TGTGCCAGCAGTTCTGGGGGGCGGGGCATAGAGACCCAGTACTTC.

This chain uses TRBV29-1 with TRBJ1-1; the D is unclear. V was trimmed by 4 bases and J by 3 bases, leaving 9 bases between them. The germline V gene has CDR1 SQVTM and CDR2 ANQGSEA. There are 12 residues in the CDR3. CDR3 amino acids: CSVGREYTEAFF. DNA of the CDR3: TGCAGCGTTGGGAGGGAGTACACTGAAGCTTTCTTT.

In DNA, the CDR3 is TGTGCCAGCAGTTTAACTCGGGTCCTGAACACTGAAGCTTTCTTT. Translation gives CASSLTRVLNTEAFF. The rearrangement links TRBV27 to TRBJ1-1; D is undetermined. Trimming left V 2 bases short and J 0 bases short, with 10 bases between. CDR3 length: 15 residues. The germline V gene has CDR1 MNHEY and CDR2 SMNVEV (reference sequence).

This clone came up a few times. The CDR3 DNA sequence: TGTGCCAGCAGCTTAGGTGCCGAGCAGTACGTC. Translation: CASSLGAEQYV. The genes are TRBV7-9 and TRBJ2-7; D is uncertain. V was shortened by 1 base and J by 6 bases, with 4 bases between the two germline ends. The germline V gene encodes CDR1 SEHNR and CDR2 FQNEAQ (reference sequence). CDR3 length: 11 residues.

The CDR3 sequence: CASSRPGSSYEQYF. Written as DNA, the CDR3 is TGTGCCAGCAGCCGCCCCGGGTCCTCCTACGAGCAGTACTTC. This chain joins TRBV5-5 and TRBJ2-7; no clear D. Germline V CDR1 and CDR2: SGHKS, YYEKEE (reference sequence). V lost 4 bases to trimming and J lost 0 bases, with 11 bases between them. The CDR3 covers 14 residues.

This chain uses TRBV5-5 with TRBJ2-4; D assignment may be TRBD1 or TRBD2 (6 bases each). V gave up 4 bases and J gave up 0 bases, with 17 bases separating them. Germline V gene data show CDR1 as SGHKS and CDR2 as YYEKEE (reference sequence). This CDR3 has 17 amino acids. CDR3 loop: CASSPLGGILAKNIQYF. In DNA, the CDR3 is TGTGCCAGCAGCCCGCTAGGGGGGATACTAGCCAAAAACATTCAGTACTTC.

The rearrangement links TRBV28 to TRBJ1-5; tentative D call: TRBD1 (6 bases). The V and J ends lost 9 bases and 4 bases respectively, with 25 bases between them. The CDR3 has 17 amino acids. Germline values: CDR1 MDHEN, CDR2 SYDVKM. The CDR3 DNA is TGTGCCAGTGACTACGGGGGTCCAACGACAGGAAATCAGCCCCAGCATTTT. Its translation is CASDYGGPTTGNQPQHF.

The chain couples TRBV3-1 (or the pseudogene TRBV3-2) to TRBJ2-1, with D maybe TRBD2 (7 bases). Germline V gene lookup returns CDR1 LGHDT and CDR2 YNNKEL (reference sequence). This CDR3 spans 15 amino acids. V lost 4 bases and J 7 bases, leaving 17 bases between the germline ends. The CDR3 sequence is CASSLSWTRGNEQFF. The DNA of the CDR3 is TGTGCCAGCAGCCTTAGCTGGACTAGGGGGAATGAGCAGTTCTTC.

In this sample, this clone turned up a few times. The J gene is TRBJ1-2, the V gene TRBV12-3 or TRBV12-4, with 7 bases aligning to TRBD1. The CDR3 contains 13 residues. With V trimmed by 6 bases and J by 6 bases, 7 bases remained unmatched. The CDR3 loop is CASSPRQGDGYTF. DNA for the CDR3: TGTGCCAGCAGCCCCCGACAGGGTGATGGCTACACCTTC.

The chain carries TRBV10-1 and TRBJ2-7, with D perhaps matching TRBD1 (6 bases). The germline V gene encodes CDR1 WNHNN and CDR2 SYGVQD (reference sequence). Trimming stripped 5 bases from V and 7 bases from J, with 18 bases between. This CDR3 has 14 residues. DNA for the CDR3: TGCGCCAGCAGTAATCTCCAGGTGCAGGGGGAGCAGTACTTC. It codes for CASSNLQVQGEQYF.

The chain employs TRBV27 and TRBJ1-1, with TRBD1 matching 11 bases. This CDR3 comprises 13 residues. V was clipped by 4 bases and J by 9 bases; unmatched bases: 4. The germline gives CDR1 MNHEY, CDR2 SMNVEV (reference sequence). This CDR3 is CASSYGQGAKAFF. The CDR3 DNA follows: TGTGCCAGCAGTTACGGACAGGGGGCAAAAGCTTTCTTT.

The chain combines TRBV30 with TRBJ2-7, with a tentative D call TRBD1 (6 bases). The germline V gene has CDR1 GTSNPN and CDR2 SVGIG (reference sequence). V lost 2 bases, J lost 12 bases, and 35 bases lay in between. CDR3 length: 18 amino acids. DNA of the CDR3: TGTGCCTGGAGTCCCCCGCTCCTAACCCCGTCAACAGGGAAGGGGTCGTACGTC. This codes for CAWSPPLLTPSTGKGSYV.

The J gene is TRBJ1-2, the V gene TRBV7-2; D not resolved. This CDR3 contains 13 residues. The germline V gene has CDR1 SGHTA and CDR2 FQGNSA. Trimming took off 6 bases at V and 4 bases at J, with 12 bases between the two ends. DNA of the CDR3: TGTGCCAGCAGTCTACAGCTGTTCTATGGCTACACCTTC. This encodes CASSLQLFYGYTF.

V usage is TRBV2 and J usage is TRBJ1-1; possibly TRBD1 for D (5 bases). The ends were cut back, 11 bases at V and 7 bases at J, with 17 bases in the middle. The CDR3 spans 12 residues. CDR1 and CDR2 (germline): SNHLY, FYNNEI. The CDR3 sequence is CAPRRGTGEAFF. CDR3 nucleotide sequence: TGTGCCCCCCGGCGGGGGACTGGTGAAGCTTTCTTT.

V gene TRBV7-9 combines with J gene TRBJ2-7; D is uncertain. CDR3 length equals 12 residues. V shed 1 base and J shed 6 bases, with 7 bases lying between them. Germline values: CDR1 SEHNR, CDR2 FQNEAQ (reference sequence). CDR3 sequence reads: CASSLGGGEQYF. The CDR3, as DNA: TGTGCCAGCAGCTTAGGTGGCGGCGAGCAGTACTTC.

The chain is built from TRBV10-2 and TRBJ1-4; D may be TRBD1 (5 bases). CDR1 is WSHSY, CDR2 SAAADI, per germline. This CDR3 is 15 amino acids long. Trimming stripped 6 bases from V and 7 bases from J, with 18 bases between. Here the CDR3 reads CASSVTGGVGEKLFF. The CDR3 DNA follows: TGCGCCAGCAGCGTGACGGGGGGAGTCGGTGAAAAACTGTTTTTT.

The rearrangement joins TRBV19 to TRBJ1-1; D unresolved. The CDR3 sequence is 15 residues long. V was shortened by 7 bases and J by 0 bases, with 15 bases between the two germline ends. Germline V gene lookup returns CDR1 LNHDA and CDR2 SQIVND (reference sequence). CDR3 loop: CASTSRPGMNTEAFF. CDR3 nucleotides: TGTGCCAGTACCAGTCGGCCGGGAATGAACACTGAAGCTTTCTTT.

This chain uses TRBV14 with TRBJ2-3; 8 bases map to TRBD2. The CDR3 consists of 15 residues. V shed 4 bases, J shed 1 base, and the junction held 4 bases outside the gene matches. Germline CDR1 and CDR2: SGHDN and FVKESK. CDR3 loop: CASSRRGAGTDTQYF. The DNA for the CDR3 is TGTGCCAGCAGCCGGCGGGGGGCGGGCACAGATACGCAGTATTTT. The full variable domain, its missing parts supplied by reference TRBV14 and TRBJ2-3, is EAGVTQFPSHSVIEKGQTVTLRCDPISGHDNLYWYRRVMGKEIKFLLHFVKESKQDESGMPNNRFLAERTGGTYSTLKVQPAELEDSGVYFCASSRRGAGTDTQYFGPGTRLTVL.

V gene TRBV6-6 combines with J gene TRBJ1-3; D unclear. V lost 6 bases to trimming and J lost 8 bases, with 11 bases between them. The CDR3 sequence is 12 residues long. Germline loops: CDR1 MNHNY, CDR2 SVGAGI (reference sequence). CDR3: CASSQDQDTIYF. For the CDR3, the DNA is TGTGCCAGCAGCCAGGACCAGGACACCATATATTTT.